This record covers a single T cell receptor (beta chain). This specimen comes from a study of blood T cell repertoires in COVID-19. The CDR3 is 16 amino acids. Germline values: CDR1 SGDLS, CDR2 YYNGEE. V lost 4 bases to trimming and J lost 7 bases; unmatched junction nucleotides: 9. Per the authors' pipeline: The assay estimated nucleated cells by amplifying reference gene primers. Measured with immunoSEQ multiplex PCR; TCRdb has only the in-frame clones, and not every one. For V, J and clone size, that table is used; D and trimming come from the DNA. The sample has roughly 390,000 clones; around 87% are singletons.

This TCR came from a woman in her 30s with COVID-19, enrolled during active disease. V is TRBV9 and J is TRBJ2-1, with 12 bases that match TRBD2. The material sequenced was peripheral blood. The CDR3 DNA reads as TGTGCCAGCAGCCCCAGGACTAGCGGGATTTCAAATGAGCAGTTCTTC. It translates to CASSPRTSGISNEQFF.